This T cell receptor (beta chain) was sequenced for a study of cytomegalovirus exposure and HLA in healthy donors. Findings and caveats of the study: Accurate prediction of most subjects' HLA-A and HLA-B alleles from TCR beta sequences was reported. Among the sequence variants, a highly shared cluster was likely an artifact of sequencing.

Turning to this clone: No antigen is known for it.

The study ran its PCR with 60 Vbeta and 13 Jbeta primers. Measured with immunoSEQ multiplex PCR; TCRdb has only the in-frame clones, and not every one. The table has 50,000 to 55,000 clones, 70% to 85% seen once. CDR3 length: 13 amino acids. The V gene lost 3 bases and the J gene lost 1 base, with 4 bases spanning the gap. Per germline, CDR1 SEHNR and CDR2 FQNEAQ (reference sequence). Although they were nominally healthy when sampled, donors likely had unrecorded immune exposures. The sequenced sample was PBMCs. This receptor was identified in a woman in her forties or fifties in good health and CMV-seropositive. The rearrangement joins TRBV7-9 to TRBJ1-5; D gene uncertain. The CDR3 DNA is TGTGCCAGCAGCTTGGCCAGCAATCAGCCCCAGCATTTT. Translated: CASSLASNQPQHF.